This TCR beta chain derives from a study of blood T cells in healthy people across ages. General study results and limits: For the donors, CMV status was unknown and possibly confounded expanded clonotype changes.

Unmatched junction bases numbered 14, after V lost 3 bases and J lost 3 bases. Germline V gene lookup returns CDR1 DFQATT and CDR2 SNEGSKA (reference sequence). This CDR3 spans 16 amino acids. Sample-barcoded 5' priming and a J-beta primer mix drove a second PCR of about 6 to 12 cycles. A single record per CDR3 protein comes from TCRdb applying MiXCR to the 5' RACE reads. The repertoire holds around 650,000 distinct CDR3 sequences, with about 30% as singletons. The table lists this clonotype with many counts. The antigen is unknown. PBMCs were isolated at a quantity of at least 7 million per sample. The sequenced material came from blood. The TCR comes from a woman older than 75 in good health. The rearrangement links TRBV20-1 to TRBJ2-7; 7 nucleotides align to TRBD1. The CDR3 region is CSASEPVGQANYEQYF. The DNA for the CDR3 is TGCAGTGCTAGCGAACCCGTAGGACAGGCAAACTACGAGCAGTACTTC.